This paragraph covers one TCR beta chain sequence. No antigen is known for it. Base qualities are missing; no much larger clone stands one base away. RNA was extracted using the RNeasy kit, and roughly 0.5 to 1 microgram was reverse transcribed with random hexamers. The immunoSEQ multiplex PCR assay, which covers 54 Vbeta and 13 Jbeta segments, was used to amplify TCR beta CDR3 regions. PCR amplification bias was corrected by using a synthetic template baseline for primer optimization and computational correction. The paper's data handling went like this. Reads were annotated to V, D and J genes per IMGT and analyzed with immunoSEQ Analyzer, keeping only productive sequences. Clonality was computed as one minus Shannon entropy normalized by log2 of the number of productive unique sequences. For each patient and control, public and private clones were evaluated within the 100 most prevalent clones. Clones were defined as Susac-specific when absent from the healthy and MS cohorts, from some 1,100 published viral clones and from other ImmuneACCESS disease sequences. TCRdb reworked the public reads: Q25 trimming with fastp, MiXCR clone assembly, productive beta chains retained. Identical CDR3 protein sequences are pooled into one entry, listed with their most common genes and DNA. The V and J calls, along with clone size, are taken from TCRdb and not from the paper's own processing. The sample contains 170,000 or so distinct CDR3 sequences, 90% to 96% of them found a single time. The top ten clones comprise roughly 0.12% of the sample.

The germline ends are 12 bases apart after V is trimmed by 2 bases and J by 4 bases. CDR1 and CDR2, looked up from the germline V gene (reference sequence), are PRHDT and FYEKMQ. The cysteine opens and the phenylalanine closes a CDR3 of 14 amino acids. Of the read, only the CDR3 DNA is kept; its 42 bases are in frame from base 1. High-throughput TCR beta sequencing profiled peripheral blood CD8+ and CD4+ T cells from healthy donors, Susac syndrome patients and multiple sclerosis patients. Susac syndrome patients met recently defined diagnostic criteria for definite or probable disease. Bulk CD8+ and CD4+ T cells were purified by magnetic negative isolation, while CD8+ TEMRA cells were enriched using FACS. Blood was collected in EDTA tubes and processed within 24 hours, with PBMCs isolated through density gradient centrifugation. PBMCs intended for TCR sequencing were cryopreserved in liquid nitrogen and thawed later in a water bath at 37 degrees C. Purity of sorted or isolated CD4+, CD8+ and CD8+ TEMRA cells was at least 90%.

These data belong to a study of CD8 T cells in Susac syndrome (dated by TCRdb to about 2019). About the investigation overall: Of the Susac syndrome patients who were sequenced, six had clinically active disease and eight or nine were in clinical remission. At blood withdrawal, Susac syndrome patients were therapy-naive, treated with corticosteroids (with IVIg additionally given to some), or treated with IVIg alone. Whether CD8+ T cell activation and differentiation in Susac syndrome was antigen driven was tested using repertoire sequencing. The paper as a whole reports these results and caveats: In patients with Susac syndrome, the CD4+ T cell repertoire showed no detectable clonal expansion. The TCR sequencing and HLA analysis was acknowledged to have included a relatively small number of individuals.

The receptor was isolated from a human donor with Susac syndrome. The sequencing sample was made of CD4+ T cells from PBMCs. The V gene is TRBV13 and the J gene is TRBJ2-7; TRBD1 is a weak D gene call, 7 bases matching. The CDR3 reads as follows: CASSLKQGRYEQYF. Here is the DNA: TGTGCCAGCAGCTTAAAACAGGGGAGGTACGAGCAGTACTTC.